This TCR beta chain was sequenced in a study of CD8+CD57+ T cells in acquired aplastic anemia (dated by TCRdb to the late 2010s). Study-level background: DNA extracted from sorted CD4+ and CD8+ cells had a mean of approximately 3.4 ug, with a range of roughly 0.2 to 27.4 ug. What the research found in general, with its limitations: Around 27 CD8+ CDR3 sequences were found in both patients and controls but appeared to be highly expressed in patients and within the immunodominant clones of the patients. No significant difference in CD8+ Simpson's diversity was found between patients and healthy controls (P=0.060).

The study deep-sequenced TCR repertoires of sorted CD4+ and CD8+ blood T cells from severe aplastic anemia patients and healthy subjects. Ficoll-Paque density gradient centrifugation was used to isolate peripheral blood mononuclear cells. Before DNA extraction, CD4+ and CD8+ T cells were sorted by FACS or by magnetic beads. Genomic DNA served as template for TCR beta VDJ combination and CDR3 sequence profiling. An Illumina HiSeq 2000 was the platform used for TCR repertoire sequencing. As for the original processing: Repertoire assessment relied on Simpson's diversity index, CDR3 size and DJ length profiles, and TRBV/TRBJ rearrangement plots. The most abundant DNA sequence in the deep sequencing data was defined as the immunodominant clone. CDR3 amino acid sequences were checked for sharing across subjects and were also compared against the VDJdb database and published repertoires. The raw public data were reprocessed by TCRdb itself: fastp quality trimming at Q25, MiXCR clonotype calling, in-frame beta chains only. Rows are unified per CDR3 protein, each entry keeping the most common DNA and genes. These V and J calls rely on TCRdb rather than the paper's analysis. This sample lists about 270,000 distinct CDR3 sequences; approximately 57% were detected once. The top ten constitute less than 9.5% of the sample.

The CDR3 goes from the cysteine to the phenylalanine over 14 residues. Kept here is only the CDR3 DNA, which spans 42 bases and is read in frame from base 1. CDR1 and CDR2 are read off the germline V gene as SGHAT and FQNNGV. Ends trimmed: V by 5 bases, J by 3 bases; bases unmatched to a gene: 7. This clonotype was seen at least ten times. Which antigen it targets is not known. The record has no base qualities; no much larger clone is one base away. The sequenced material came from sorted CD4+, CD8+, or CD8+CD57+ T cells (not recorded which) from PBMCs. The TCR sequence derives from a human donor with severe aplastic anemia or a healthy control (not recorded which). The chain uses TRBV11-2 and TRBJ2-7, with 7 bases matching TRBD1. CDR3 protein: CASSPLTGHYEQYF. The sequenced DNA: TGTGCCAGCAGCCCGTTGACAGGGCACTACGAGCAGTACTTC.